Reported below is one T cell receptor beta chain. Its antigen is still unknown. This CDR3 comprises 17 residues. The V gene end was trimmed by 5 bases and the J gene end by 2 bases; junction bases not matched to a gene: 11. CDR1 and CDR2 (germline): MNHEY, SVGEGT. TCRdb redid the calling of the 5' RACE reads with MiXCR, one entry per CDR3 protein. Of more than 600,000 distinct CDR3 sequences listed, roughly 19% are singletons. The data are from a study of CD8 T cells in ankylosing spondylitis. Study results and caveats: Ankylosing spondylitis blood seemed to carry a telltale TCR beta motif made of seven or eight highly homologous variants.

Sample: blood, either unsorted or a sorted T cell fraction (not recorded which). The source of this sequence is a male donor with ankylosing spondylitis. The J gene is TRBJ2-5, the V gene TRBV6-2 or TRBV6-3; 10 nucleotides match TRBD2. CDR3 coding DNA: TGTGCCAGCAGTGGACCCCCCCCTAGCGGGGGACAAGAGACCCAGTACTTC. Translated, it gives CASSGPPPSGGQETQYF.